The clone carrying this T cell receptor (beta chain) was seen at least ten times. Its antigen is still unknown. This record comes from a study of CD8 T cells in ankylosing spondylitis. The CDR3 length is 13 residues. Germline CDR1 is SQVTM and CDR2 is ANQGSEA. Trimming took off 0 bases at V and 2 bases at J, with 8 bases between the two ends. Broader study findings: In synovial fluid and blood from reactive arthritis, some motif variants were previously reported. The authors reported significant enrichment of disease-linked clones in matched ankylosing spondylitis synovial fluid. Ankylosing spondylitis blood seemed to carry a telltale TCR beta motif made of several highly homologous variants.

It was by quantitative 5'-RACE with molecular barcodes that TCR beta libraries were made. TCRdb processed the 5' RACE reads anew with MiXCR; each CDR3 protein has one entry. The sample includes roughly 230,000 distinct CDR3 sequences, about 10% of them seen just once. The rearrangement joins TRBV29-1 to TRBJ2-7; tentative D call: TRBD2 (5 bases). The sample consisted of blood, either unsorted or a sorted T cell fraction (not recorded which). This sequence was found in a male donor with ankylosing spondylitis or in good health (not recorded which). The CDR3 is CSVEDERAYEQYF. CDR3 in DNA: TGCAGCGTTGAAGATGAGAGGGCCTACGAGCAGTACTTC.